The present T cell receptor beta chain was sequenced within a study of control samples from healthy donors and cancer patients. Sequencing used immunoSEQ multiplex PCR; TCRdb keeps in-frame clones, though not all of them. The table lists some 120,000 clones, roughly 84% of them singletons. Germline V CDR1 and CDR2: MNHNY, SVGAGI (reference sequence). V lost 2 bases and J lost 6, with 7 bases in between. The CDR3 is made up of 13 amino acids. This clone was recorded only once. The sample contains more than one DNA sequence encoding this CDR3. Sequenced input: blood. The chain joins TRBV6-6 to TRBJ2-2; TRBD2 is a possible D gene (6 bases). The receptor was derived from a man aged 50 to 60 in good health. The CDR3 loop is CASSYGGAGELFF. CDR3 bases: TGTGCCAGCAGTTACGGCGGGGCCGGGGAGCTGTTTTTT.